These 15 T cell receptor beta chains share one sample of origin, sequenced in a study of cytomegalovirus exposure and HLA in healthy donors (dated by TCRdb to about 2017). Library preparation employed the immunoSEQ multiplex PCR assay. The multiplex PCR relied on a mix of 60 forward primers for TCR Vbeta segments and 13 reverse primers for TCR Jbeta segments. TCRdb took this table from immuneACCESS and kept in-frame rearrangements with V and J called. Such tables lack part of the clones; where checked against another copy, unresolved V genes explain under half of the gap, and the rest is unexplained. The sample has 95,000 to 150,000 clones on record, roughly 75% of them singletons. Jointly, the top ten make up over 2.5% of the sample. The sequenced sample was PBMCs. These receptors all come from a woman in her forties or fifties in good health and CMV-seronegative.

The rearrangement uses TRBV10-3 and TRBJ2-7; D is perhaps TRBD1 (5 bases). The CDR3 sequence is 14 residues long. Per germline, CDR1 ENHRY and CDR2 SYGVKD. V lost 0 bases to trimming and J lost 2 bases, with 8 bases between them. The CDR3 nucleotides are TGTGCCATCAGTGAGTCGACAGAGACCTACGAGCAGTACTTC. Translation: CAISESTETYEQYF.

V is TRBV28 and J is TRBJ2-1; D perhaps matches TRBD1 (6 bases). Trimming stripped 8 bases from V and 9 bases from J, with 11 bases between. CDR1 is MDHEN, CDR2 SYDVKM, per germline. The CDR3 extends over 11 amino acids. CDR3 sequence reads: CASVQGAEQFF. The CDR3 DNA reads TGTGCCAGCGTACAGGGTGCTGAGCAGTTCTTC.

V is TRBV27 and J is TRBJ2-1, with D perhaps TRBD1 (5 bases). This CDR3 contains 14 residues. Germline CDR1 is MNHEY and CDR2 is SMNVEV (reference sequence). Deletions cut 2 bases from V and 3 bases from J, with 8 bases between. The CDR3 is CASSLQTDYNEQFF. The DNA of the CDR3 is TGTGCCAGCAGTTTACAGACAGACTACAATGAGCAGTTCTTC.

The gene calls are TRBV28 and TRBJ2-2, with 7 bases identical to TRBD1. The CDR3 consists of 16 residues. V lost 3 bases, J lost 5 bases, and 9 bases stayed unmatched. Germline assignment: CDR1 MDHEN and CDR2 SYDVKM. The CDR3 DNA is TGTGCCAGCAGTTTCCACCCTTTACAGGGGACCGGGGAGCTGTTTTTT. As protein: CASSFHPLQGTGELFF. Filled out from reference TRBV28 and TRBJ2-2, the complete variable domain reads DVKVTQSSRYLVKRTGEKVFLECVQDMDHENMFWYRQDPGLGLRLIYFSYDVKMKEKGDIPEGYSVSREKKERFSLILESASTNQTSMYLCASSFHPLQGTGELFFGEGSRLTVL.

A note on this clone: The junction departs from the called germline gene at one end, perhaps through a read error. The chain joins TRBV7-9 to TRBJ2-7; 9 bases match TRBD1. This CDR3 has 14 amino acids. Germline-derived CDR1 and CDR2 are SEHNR and FQNEAQ (reference sequence). The CDR3 region is CSSSDMGQGDEQYF. Written as DNA, the CDR3 is TGTTCCAGCAGTGATATGGGACAGGGAGACGAGCAGTACTTC.

V gene TRBV6-6 combines with J gene TRBJ2-5; D perhaps matches TRBD2 (6 bases). V was trimmed by 6 bases and J by 2 bases, leaving 13 bases between them. Germline lookup yields CDR1 MNHNY and CDR2 SVGAGI (reference sequence). This CDR3 comprises 14 residues. The CDR3 DNA reads as TGTGCCAGCAGCCGGAGGGGAGTACAAGAGACCCAGTACTTC. It translates to CASSRRGVQETQYF.

The chain combines TRBV7-2 with TRBJ2-3; perhaps TRBD2 as D (5 bases). The germline CDR1 and CDR2 sequences are SGHTA and FQGNSA. The CDR3 runs to 15 residues. V shed 2 bases and J shed 5 bases, with 14 bases lying between them. CDR3 loop: CASSLRLVTRDTQYF. The CDR3 nucleotides read TGTGCCAGCAGCTTACGCCTAGTCACTAGAGATACGCAGTATTTT.

The chain employs TRBV5-8 and TRBJ1-1, with TRBD1 matching over 7 bases. Trimming at V came to 5 bases and at J to 0 bases, leaving 4 bases not matched to a gene. In germline, CDR1 is SGHTS, CDR2 YDEGEE. The CDR3 has 14 amino acids. Here the CDR3 reads CASSWDSLNTEAFF. In DNA, the CDR3 is TGTGCCAGCAGTTGGGACAGCTTGAACACTGAAGCTTTCTTT.

The V call is TRBV6-1, the J call TRBJ1-2; 12 positions agree with TRBD1. Trimming at V came to 1 base and at J to 8 bases, leaving 17 bases not matched to a gene. Looked up from germline, CDR1 is MNHNS and CDR2 is SASEGT. This CDR3 is built from 19 residues. The chain's CDR3 is CASSEVPPGQGAGARGYTF. CDR3 bases: TGTGCCAGCAGTGAAGTTCCACCGGGACAGGGGGCGGGGGCGAGAGGCTACACCTTC.

The rearrangement links TRBV6-1 to TRBJ1-1, with 8 bases lining up with TRBD1. From germline, CDR1 is MNHNS and CDR2 SASEGT. This CDR3 has 14 residues. V was clipped by 1 base and J by 7 bases; unmatched bases: 5. CDR3 residues: CASSEGQGYNEAFF. The CDR3 DNA reads as TGTGCCAGCAGTGAAGGACAGGGGTACAATGAAGCTTTCTTT.

The genes are TRBV5-6 and TRBJ1-4; D perhaps matches TRBD1 (5 bases). CDR3 length equals 14 residues. V lost 2 bases to trimming and J lost 10 bases, with 15 bases between them. The germline V gene encodes CDR1 SGHDT and CDR2 YYEEEE. The CDR3 coding sequence is TGTGCCAGCAGCTTCGGGACGCCGGGGGGAAAACTGTTTTTT. Its protein is CASSFGTPGGKLFF.

The chain couples TRBV7-2 to TRBJ2-7; the D gene is possibly TRBD1 (5 bases). Germline loops: CDR1 SGHTA, CDR2 FQGNSA. CDR3 length: 14 amino acids. V was clipped by 1 base and J by 3 bases, with 10 bases between them. The CDR3 here is CASSLVPGIYEQYF. The CDR3 DNA reads TGTGCCAGCAGCTTAGTGCCAGGGATCTACGAGCAGTACTTC.

V is TRBV19 and J is TRBJ2-1; a weak D match, TRBD2 (5 bases). The CDR3 loop spans 13 amino acids. Germline-derived CDR1 and CDR2 are LNHDA and SQIVND (reference sequence). V lost 11 bases, J lost 3 bases, and 14 bases lay in between. The CDR3 here is CASSGLDYNEQFF. As DNA, the CDR3 is TGTGCCTCCAGCGGTTTGGACTACAATGAGCAGTTCTTC.

This clone has more than one count but fewer than ten. CDR3 DNA sequence: TGTGCCAGCAGCCAGGGGGTGCGGGCCTCCTACGAGCAGTACTTC. Translated, it gives CASSQGVRASYEQYF. The chain couples TRBV11-2 to TRBJ2-7; 7 bases align to TRBD1. The germline V gene encodes CDR1 SGHAT and CDR2 FQNNGV. This CDR3 is 15 amino acids long. V was pared by 5 bases and J by 0 bases, with 7 bases of the junction left unmatched.

This CDR3 reads CAWSLTRLSYNEQFF. The DNA of the CDR3 is TGTGCCTGGAGTCTAACGAGACTATCCTACAATGAGCAGTTCTTC. This chain connects TRBV30 to TRBJ2-1; D possibly corresponds to TRBD2 (5 bases). The germline V and J ends were trimmed by 2 bases and 1 base, with 12 bases remaining between them. CDR3 size: 15 residues. Germline V lookup: CDR1 GTSNPN, CDR2 SVGIG (reference sequence).